This TCR beta chain appears in the sequencing data of a study of T cells in Graves' hyperthyroidism and ophthalmopathy. Findings of the study overall: The majority of expanded thyroid clonotypes above 0.001 also appeared in blood.

This clonotype was picked up a small number of times. Its antigen is not known. TCR beta CDR3 regions were amplified from RNA. HTBI primers were employed in a first-round RT-PCR of the TCR CDR3. TCRdb re-called the multiplex PCR reads with MiXCR, one entry per CDR3 protein. Of around 500,000 distinct CDR3 sequences listed, 20% to 25% were seen once; the top ten hold less than 65%. The CDR3 is 13 residues long. Trimming removed 1 base from V and 10 bases from J, with 11 bases in between. The V call is TRBV12-3 or TRBV12-4, the J call TRBJ2-1; TRBD2 might be the D (5 bases). This TCR was recovered from a woman aged 70 to 79 with Graves' ophthalmopathy. Material for sequencing was blood. The CDR3 nucleotides are TGTGCCAGCAGTTTAGGGTATCGCGGGGAGCAGTTCTTC. Translated: CASSLGYRGEQFF.